Here is one T cell receptor (beta chain) with its context. 60 Vbeta and 13 Jbeta primers were used in PCR. Generated by immunoSEQ multiplex PCR, the TCRdb table keeps only in-frame clones and is missing some. The table lists some 130,000 clones, approximately 80% of them singletons. Germline CDR1 reads MNHEY; CDR2 reads SMNVEV (reference sequence). The J segment lost 8 bases and the V segment lost 3 bases, leaving 13 bases of the junction unmatched. There are 17 residues in the CDR3. These data are taken from a study of cytomegalovirus exposure and HLA in healthy donors. Sample: PBMCs. V gene TRBV27 combines with J gene TRBJ1-4; 9 nucleotides match TRBD1. The TCR originated in a woman between 40 and 50 years old in good health and CMV-seronegative. The DNA for the CDR3 is TGTGCCAGCAGTTTTTTCAGGGGGACAGGGAGACGGGAAAAACTGTTTTTT. Translating gives CASSFFRGTGRREKLFF. The variable domain in full, with the rest retrieved from reference TRBV27 and TRBJ1-4, is EAQVTQNPRYLITVTGKKLTVTCSQNMNHEYMSWYRQDPGLGLRQIYYSMNVEVTDKGDVPEGYKVSRKEKRNFPLILESPSPNQTSLYFCASSFFRGTGRREKLFFGSGTQLSVL.